This T cell receptor beta chain came from a study of shared clonotypes between healthy human individuals. General study results and limits: Naive subsets typically showed greater estimated richness than memory subsets.

The method was immunoSEQ multiplex PCR; TCRdb's version includes in-frame clones alone and lacks a portion of them. The sample includes under 750,000 clones, over 55% of them seen just once. A word on this clone: Its antigen remains unknown.

The CDR3 sequence is 11 residues long. CDR1 GTSNPN and CDR2 SVGIG come from the germline V gene (reference sequence). The germline V and J ends were trimmed by 0 bases and 12 bases, with 11 bases remaining between them. The V gene is TRBV30, the J gene TRBJ1-1; the D is unclear. This sequence originates from a woman in her 30s in good health. Sequencing was carried out using memory CD4+ T cells sorted from blood. The sample's subset: CD45RA-negative fraction. This CDR3 reads CAWSVPGRPFF. The DNA of the CDR3 is TGTGCCTGGAGTGTACCCGGTCGGCCTTTCTTT.